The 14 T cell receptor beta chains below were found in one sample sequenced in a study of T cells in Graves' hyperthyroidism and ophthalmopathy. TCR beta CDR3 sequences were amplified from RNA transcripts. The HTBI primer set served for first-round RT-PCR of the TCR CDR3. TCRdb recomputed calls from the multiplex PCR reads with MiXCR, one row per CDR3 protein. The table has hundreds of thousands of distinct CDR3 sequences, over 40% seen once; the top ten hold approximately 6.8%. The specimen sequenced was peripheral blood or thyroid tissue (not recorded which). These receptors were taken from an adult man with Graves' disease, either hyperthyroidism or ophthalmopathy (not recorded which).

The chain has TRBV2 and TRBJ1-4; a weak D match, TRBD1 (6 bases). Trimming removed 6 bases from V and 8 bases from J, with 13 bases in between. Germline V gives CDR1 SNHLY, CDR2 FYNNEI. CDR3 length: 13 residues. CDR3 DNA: TGTGCCAGCAGGGGGGGGCGTCGAGAAAAACTGTTTTTT. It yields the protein CASRGGRREKLFF.

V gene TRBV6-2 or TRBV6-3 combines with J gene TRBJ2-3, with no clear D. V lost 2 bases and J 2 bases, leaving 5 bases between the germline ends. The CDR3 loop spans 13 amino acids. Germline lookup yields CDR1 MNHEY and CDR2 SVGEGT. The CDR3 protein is CASSYANTDTQYF. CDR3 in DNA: TGTGCCAGCAGTTACGCGAACACAGATACGCAGTATTTT.

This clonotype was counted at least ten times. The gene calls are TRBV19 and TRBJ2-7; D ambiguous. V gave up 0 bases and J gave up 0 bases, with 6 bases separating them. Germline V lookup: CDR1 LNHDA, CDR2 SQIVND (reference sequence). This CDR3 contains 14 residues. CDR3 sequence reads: CASSIDGVSYEQYF. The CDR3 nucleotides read TGTGCCAGTAGTATAGACGGCGTCTCCTACGAGCAGTACTTC.

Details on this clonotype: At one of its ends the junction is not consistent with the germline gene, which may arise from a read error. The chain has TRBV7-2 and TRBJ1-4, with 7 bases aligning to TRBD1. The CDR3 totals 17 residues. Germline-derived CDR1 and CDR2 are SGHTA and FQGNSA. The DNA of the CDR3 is TGTGGCAGCAGCTTAACGTACAGGGGTGCAACTAATGAAAAACTGTTTTTT. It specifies CGSSLTYRGATNEKLFF.

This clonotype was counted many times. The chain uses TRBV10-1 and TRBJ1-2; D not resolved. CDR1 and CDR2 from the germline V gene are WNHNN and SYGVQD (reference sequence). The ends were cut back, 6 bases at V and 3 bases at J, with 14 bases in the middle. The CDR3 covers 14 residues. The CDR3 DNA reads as TGCGCCAGCAGACCCCTATCGGTGGACTATGGCTACACCTTC. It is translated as CASRPLSVDYGYTF.

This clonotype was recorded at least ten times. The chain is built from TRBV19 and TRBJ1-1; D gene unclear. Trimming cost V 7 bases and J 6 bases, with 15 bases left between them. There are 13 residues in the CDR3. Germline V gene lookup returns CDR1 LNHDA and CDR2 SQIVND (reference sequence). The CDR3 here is CASTTPSRSEAFF. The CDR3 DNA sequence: TGTGCCAGTACCACTCCGTCTAGGTCTGAAGCTTTCTTT. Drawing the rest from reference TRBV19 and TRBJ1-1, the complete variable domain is DGGITQSPKYLFRKEGQNVTLSCEQNLNHDAMYWYRQDPGQGLRLIYYSQIVNDFQKGDIAEGYSVSREKKESFPLTVTSAQKNPTAFYLCASTTPSRSEAFFGQGTRLTVV.

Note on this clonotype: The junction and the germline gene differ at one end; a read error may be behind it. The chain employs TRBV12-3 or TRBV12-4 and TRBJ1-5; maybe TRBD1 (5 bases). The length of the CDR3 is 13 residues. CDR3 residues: CASSDSGDQSQHF. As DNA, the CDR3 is TGTGCCAGCAGTGACAGCGGGGATCAGTCCCAGCATTTT.

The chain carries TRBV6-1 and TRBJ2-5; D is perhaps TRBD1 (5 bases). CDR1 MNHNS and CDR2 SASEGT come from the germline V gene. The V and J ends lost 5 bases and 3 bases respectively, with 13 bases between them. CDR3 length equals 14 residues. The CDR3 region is CASSYSQGEETQYF. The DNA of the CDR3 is TGTGCCAGCAGTTACTCGCAGGGTGAAGAGACCCAGTACTTC.

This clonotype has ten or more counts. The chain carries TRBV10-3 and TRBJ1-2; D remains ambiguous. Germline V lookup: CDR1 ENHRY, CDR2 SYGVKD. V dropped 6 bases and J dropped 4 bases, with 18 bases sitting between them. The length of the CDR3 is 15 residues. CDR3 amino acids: CAISDGLQTGYGYTF. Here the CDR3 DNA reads TGTGCCATCAGCGATGGCCTCCAGACTGGCTATGGCTACACCTTC.

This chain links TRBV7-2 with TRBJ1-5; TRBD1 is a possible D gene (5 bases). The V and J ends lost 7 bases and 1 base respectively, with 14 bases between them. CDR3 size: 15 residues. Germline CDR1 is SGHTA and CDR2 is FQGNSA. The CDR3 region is CASNQGLLSNQPQHF. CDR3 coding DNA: TGTGCCAGCAACCAGGGACTATTAAGCAATCAGCCCCAGCATTTT. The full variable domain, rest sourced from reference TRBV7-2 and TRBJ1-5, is GAGVSQSPSNKVTEKGKDVELRCDPISGHTALYWYRQSLGQGLEFLIYFQGNSAPDKSGLPSDRFSAERTGGSVSTLTIQRTQQEDSAVYLCASNQGLLSNQPQHFGDGTRLSIL.

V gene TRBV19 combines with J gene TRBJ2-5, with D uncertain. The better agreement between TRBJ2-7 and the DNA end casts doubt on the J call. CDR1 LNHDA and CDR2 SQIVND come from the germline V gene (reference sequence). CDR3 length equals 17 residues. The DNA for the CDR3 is TGTGCCAGTAGCTCAATTCCATCCCTAACCCCCCTTTACGAGCAGTACTTC. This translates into CASSSIPSLTPLYEQYF.

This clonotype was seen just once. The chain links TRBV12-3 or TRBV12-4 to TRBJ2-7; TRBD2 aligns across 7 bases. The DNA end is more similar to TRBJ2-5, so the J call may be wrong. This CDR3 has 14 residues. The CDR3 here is CASSASGMAETQYF. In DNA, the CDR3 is TGTGCCAGCAGCGCGAGCGGGATGGCTGAGACCCAGTACTTC.

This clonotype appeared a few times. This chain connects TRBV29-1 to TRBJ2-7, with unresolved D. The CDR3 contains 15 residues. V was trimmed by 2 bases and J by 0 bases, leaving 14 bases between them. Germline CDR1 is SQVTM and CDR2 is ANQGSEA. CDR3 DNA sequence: TGCAGCGTTGAATTTCCGGCTTCAAGCTCCTACGAGCAGTACTTC. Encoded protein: CSVEFPASSSYEQYF.

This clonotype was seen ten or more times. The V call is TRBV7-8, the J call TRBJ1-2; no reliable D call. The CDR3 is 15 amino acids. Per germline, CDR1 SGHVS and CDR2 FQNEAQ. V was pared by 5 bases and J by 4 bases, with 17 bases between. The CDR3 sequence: CASSPSLGHGYGYTF. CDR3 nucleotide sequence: TGTGCCAGCAGCCCGAGTTTGGGTCACGGCTATGGCTACACCTTC.